This TCR beta chain emerged from a study of early T cells in non-severe SARS-CoV-2 infection. Germline assignment: CDR1 SGHVS and CDR2 FNYEAQ. This CDR3 contains 14 residues. The V and J ends lost 8 bases and 4 bases respectively, with 17 bases between them. As for this clonotype: Its antigen is unknown.

In TCRdb, the 5' RACE reads were re-called with MiXCR into one record per CDR3 protein. Here the sample spans fewer than 75,000 distinct CDR3 sequences, roughly 18% being singletons. Findings of the study overall: Anti-spike CD8 responses were favored in VDJdb matching, and private and CD4 specificities were missed.

The origin of this receptor is an adult who was a healthcare worker with PCR-confirmed SARS-CoV-2 infection or an uninfected control (not recorded which). This material consisted of whole blood, taken at baseline. The rearrangement joins TRBV7-6 to TRBJ2-5; D remains unclear. The CDR3 nucleotides read TGTGCCAGCCCCAGCCTTAATGCATTAGAGACCCAGTACTTC. Its translation: CASPSLNALETQYF.